This T cell receptor beta chain was retrieved from a study of cytomegalovirus exposure and HLA in healthy donors. PCR used 60 Vbeta primers and 13 Jbeta primers. This table comes from immunoSEQ multiplex PCR, and its TCRdb copy is limited to in-frame clones, with some not included. Of 55,000 to 70,000 clones listed, about two thirds are singletons. There are 19 residues in the CDR3. About this clone: Its antigen is as yet unknown.

Notes on the study in general: The listing of fewer than 200 TCR beta chains classed them as cytomegalovirus-associated. Further analysis was carried out later, and it showed several of the most significant clusters appearing linked to common viral pathogens.

Sample: PBMCs. The TCR originated in a man aged 40-55 years in good health and CMV-seropositive. This chain uses TRBV21-1 with TRBJ2-7; the table's D gene call, TRBD2, was not cross checked with the DNA. TRBV21-1 is a documented pseudogene. The CDR3 DNA sequence: TGTGCCAGCAGCAAAGTCTCGACTAGCGGGGGGGCCATTTACTACGAGCAGTACTTC. Encoded protein: CASSKVSTSGGAIYYEQYF.